This TCR beta chain was recorded in a study of blood T cell repertoires in COVID-19. Study-wide background: There were acute and convalescent COVID-19 samples, and they came from the United States, Italy and Spain. PBMCs, B-cell-depleted T cells, or T cells were the source of the cDNA or gDNA that made up the material.

Authors' methods: Researchers report that nucleated cell counts were estimated from reference gene primer amplification. Assay used: immunoSEQ multiplex PCR; TCRdb lists only in-frame clones, some missing. V, J and clone size reflect that table, while D and trimming were determined from the DNA. Among 70,000 to 80,000 clones listed, about 89% were seen once. This CDR3 has 13 amino acids. V lost 0 bases and J lost 0, with 3 bases in between. Per germline, CDR1 SGHRS and CDR2 YFSETQ. The sequenced material came from peripheral blood. This chain links TRBV5-1 with TRBJ1-2; D unclear. The receptor comes from a woman aged 60-75 years with acute or convalescent COVID-19. CDR3 nucleotide sequence: TGCGCCAGCAGCTTGGCGGCTAACTATGGCTACACCTTC. Residues: CASSLAANYGYTF.